The sample holds a few counts of the clone carrying this T cell receptor (beta chain). The antigen remains undetermined. Germline V gives CDR1 SGHVS, CDR2 FQNEAQ. The J segment lost 0 bases and the V segment lost 2 bases, leaving 2 bases of the junction unmatched. The CDR3 sequence is 17 residues long. Diagnoses used clinical symptoms, serum thyroxine and TRAb, thyroid ultrasound and orbital computed tomography. PBMCs stemmed from less than 13 ml fresh peripheral blood. This record belongs to a study of T cells in Graves' hyperthyroidism and ophthalmopathy. General observations from the study: Blood shared most expanded thyroid clonotypes above 0.001.

There were TCR beta CDR3 regions amplified from RNA transcripts. The HTBI primer set was used in a first-round RT-PCR of the TCR CDR3. In TCRdb, the multiplex PCR reads were re-called with MiXCR into one record per CDR3 protein. The data show about 480,000 distinct CDR3 sequences, roughly 23% seen once. The sequence was obtained from a woman in her 70s with Graves' ophthalmopathy. Source material: blood. The rearrangement links TRBV7-8 to TRBJ2-4, with 12 positions matching TRBD2. The CDR3 is CASSLRLAGVAKNIQYF. In DNA, the CDR3 is TGTGCCAGCAGCTTAAGACTAGCGGGGGTAGCCAAAAACATTCAGTACTTC.